A selection of T cell receptor beta chains follows, all from one sample in a study of cytomegalovirus exposure and HLA in healthy donors. Only in-frame clones appear in the TCRdb table, and some are missing; sequencing was by immunoSEQ multiplex PCR. The data contain approximately 150,000 clones, about 79% of them singletons. The sample taken for sequencing was PBMCs. These receptors were taken from a woman aged 25 to 39 in good health and CMV-seronegative. Both conserved end residues are trimmed from each CDR3.

J: TRBJ2-1
V: TRBV15
CDR3: ATSRDPDWSSYNEQF

J: TRBJ1-1
V: TRBV7-8
CDR3: ASRAEGNTEAF

J: TRBJ1-6
V: TRBV4-3
CDR3: ASSQAVLGTAQNSPLH

J: TRBJ2-7
V: TRBV4-1
CDR3: ASSVPGQGYEQY

J: TRBJ2-1
V: TRBV7-2
CDR3: ASSLDRGNEQF

J: TRBJ1-2
V: TRBV28
CDR3: ASGRGGRDYGYT

J: TRBJ1-1
V: TRBV5-1
CDR3: ASSLEAGNTEAF

J: TRBJ1-1
V: TRBV9
CDR3: ASSVSPSSDTEAF

J: TRBJ1-3
V: TRBV7-9
CDR3: ASSLIQGGNTIY

J: TRBJ1-2
V: TRBV7-9
CDR3: ASSFLDRVGGYT

J: TRBJ1-2
V: TRBV4-1
CDR3: ASSQDLTRGQGDYGYT

J: TRBJ2-2
V: TRBV7-9
CDR3: ASSELAGDGSGELF

J: TRBJ2-7
V: TRBV6-1
CDR3: ASSGGTRAYEQY

J: TRBJ1-3
V: TRBV9
CDR3: ASSVGQDSVLFSGNTIY

J: TRBJ1-5
V: TRBV5-1
CDR3: ASSPSTFSQPQH

J: TRBJ1-3
V: TRBV9
CDR3: ASSVGQATSGNTIY

J: TRBJ1-2
V: TRBV19
CDR3: ASRLGVAYGYT

J: TRBJ1-2
V: TRBV7-3
CDR3: ASSPQTGGQDGYT

J: TRBJ2-5
V: TRBV9
CDR3: ASSVEEGTQY

J: TRBJ2-3
V: TRBV5-1
CDR3: ASSAGLAGGLRFADTQY

J: TRBJ1-1
V: TRBV2
CDR3: ASTLTGMNTEAF

J: TRBJ1-1
V: TRBV5-1
CDR3: ASSLAPDRPQSEAF

J: TRBJ1-2
V: TRBV5-8
CDR3: ASSHYPGLQANYGYT

J: TRBJ2-1
V: TRBV5-4
CDR3: ASSLAGQGDEQF

J: TRBJ1-1
V: TRBV11-1
CDR3: ASSFHRVNTEAF

J: TRBJ1-4
V: TRBV19
CDR3: ASSNQGGITNEKLF

J: TRBJ2-2
V: TRBV5-4
CDR3: ASSASGTANTGELF

J: TRBJ1-1
V: TRBV29-1
CDR3: SVDRGGTEAF